The subject of this entry is one TCR beta chain. This CDR3 has 16 residues. Germline CDR1 MNHNS, CDR2 SASEGT. The germline V and J ends were trimmed by 1 base and 0 bases, with 13 bases remaining between them. The sample belongs to a study of cytomegalovirus exposure and HLA in healthy donors. Measured with immunoSEQ multiplex PCR; TCRdb has only the in-frame clones, and not every one. The sample shows approximately 120,000 clones, approximately 94% of them seen only once. Sequencing used PBMCs. V usage is TRBV6-1 and J usage is TRBJ2-7; D is perhaps TRBD1 (6 bases). The clonotype comes from a woman aged 18-30 years in good health and CMV-seronegative. Written as DNA, the CDR3 is TGTGCCAGCAGTGAAGTAAGGACAGCGTTCTCCTACGAGCAGTACTTC. It encodes CASSEVRTAFSYEQYF.